The next 22 T cell receptor beta chains were all read from a single sample in a study of blood T cell repertoires in COVID-19. The table came from immunoSEQ multiplex PCR; TCRdb's copy has only in-frame clones and leaves some out. The sample comprises roughly 110,000 clones, approximately 88% of which are singletons, and 6.8% rests with the top ten. The sequencing sample was made of peripheral blood. Receptors were obtained from a man aged 45-65 years with active or convalescent COVID-19.

The gene calls are TRBV14 and TRBJ2-1; D gene unclear. The ends were cut back, 0 bases at V and 2 bases at J, with 8 bases in the middle. The CDR3 has 15 amino acids. Germline V gives CDR1 SGHDN, CDR2 FVKESK. This CDR3 reads CASSQDRLTYNEQFF. CDR3 sequence (DNA): TGTGCCAGCAGCCAAGATCGACTTACCTACAATGAGCAGTTCTTC.

The chain combines TRBV7-7 with TRBJ2-2; D gene ambiguous. With 2 bases removed from V and 1 base from J, the gap between germline ends came to 5 bases. Germline CDR1 reads SSHAT; CDR2 reads FNYEAQ (reference sequence). CDR3 length: 14 amino acids. CDR3 nucleotides: TGTGCCAGCAGCTTAAATAGGAACACCGGGGAGCTGTTTTTT. As protein: CASSLNRNTGELFF.

This clone is a singleton in its sample. The chain has TRBV2 and TRBJ1-4, with TRBD1 as a possible D gene (6 bases). Germline lookup yields CDR1 SNHLY and CDR2 FYNNEI. V lost 10 bases and J 4 bases, leaving 13 bases between the germline ends. The CDR3 consists of 13 residues. The CDR3, as DNA: TGTGCCAAGGGGGACGGTTTTAATGAAAAACTGTTTTTT. Translation gives CAKGDGFNEKLFF.

This clone was counted once. This rearrangement joins TRBV5-5 to TRBJ2-7, with 10 bases that match TRBD1. Unmatched junction bases numbered 7, after V lost 2 bases and J lost 5 bases. Germline lookup yields CDR1 SGHKS and CDR2 YYEKEE (reference sequence). This CDR3 is 15 amino acids long. DNA of the CDR3: TGTGCCAGCAGCTTCGGACAGGGGGGAGGCCACGAGCAGTACTTC. It yields the protein CASSFGQGGGHEQYF.

CDR3 amino acids: CASSRAGTYEQYF. The CDR3 coding sequence is TGTGCCAGCTCGCGAGCGGGAACCTACGAGCAGTACTTC. The rearrangement links TRBV18 to TRBJ2-7; 7 nucleotides line up with TRBD2. Germline CDR1 is KGHSH and CDR2 is LQKENI. The V segment lost 6 bases and the J segment 2 bases; nucleotides outside the gene matches: 4. This CDR3 has 13 residues.

The genes are TRBV2 and TRBJ2-1; maybe TRBD1 (6 bases). The CDR3 is made up of 15 amino acids. Germline V lookup: CDR1 SNHLY, CDR2 FYNNEI. Deletions cut 5 bases from V and 9 bases from J, with 20 bases between. The CDR3 spells CASSRYRAVSFEQFF. Here the CDR3 DNA reads TGTGCCAGCAGTCGGTACAGGGCGGTTTCTTTTGAGCAGTTCTTC.

Of note for this clone: The junction shows a germline mismatch at one end, possibly a read error. This rearrangement joins TRBV6-5 to TRBJ1-2; D remains ambiguous. Germline V CDR1 and CDR2: MNHEY, SVGAGI. The CDR3 is 15 residues long. The CDR3 protein is CASSDSPGRKEGYTF. In DNA form, the CDR3 reads TGTGCCAGCAGTGACTCACCCGGGAGAAAGGAAGGCTACACCTTC.

The rearrangement uses TRBV5-5 and TRBJ2-7; perhaps TRBD1 as D (6 bases). In germline, CDR1 is SGHKS, CDR2 YYEKEE (reference sequence). V was shortened by 4 bases and J by 2 bases, with 7 bases between the two germline ends. The CDR3 has 12 residues. The CDR3 here is CASSTGPYEQYF. CDR3 in DNA: TGTGCCAGCAGCACAGGGCCCTACGAGCAGTACTTC.

The V and J genes are TRBV6-1 and TRBJ1-6; the D is unclear. This CDR3 spans 16 amino acids. Germline CDR1 is MNHNS and CDR2 is SASEGT. V was shortened by 0 bases and J by 6 bases, with 12 bases between the two germline ends. In DNA form, the CDR3 reads TGTGCCAGCAGTGAAGCGGTGGGAGGGATTAATTCACCCCTCCACTTT. Translated: CASSEAVGGINSPLHF.

The rearrangement uses TRBV7-8 and TRBJ2-7; 7 nucleotides line up with TRBD2. V lost 1 base, J lost 2 bases, and 5 bases stayed unmatched. The CDR3 spans 15 residues. Germline V gene data show CDR1 as SGHVS and CDR2 as FQNEAQ. In DNA, the CDR3 is TGTGCCAGCAGCTTAGTTGTGGCGGGAGCCTACGAGCAGTACTTC. This codes for CASSLVVAGAYEQYF.

This chain links TRBV21-1 with TRBJ1-2. TRBV21-1 is given as a pseudogene. This CDR3 region has 12 residues. This CDR3 reads CASSPLLYGYTF. Here the CDR3 DNA reads TGTGCCAGCAGCCCACTCCTCTATGGCTACACCTTC.

The chain links TRBV4-3 to TRBJ1-2; D gene uncertain. Per the germline V gene, CDR1 is LGHNA and CDR2 is YSLEER. Trimming stripped 2 bases from V and 5 bases from J, with 12 bases between. This CDR3 is 14 amino acids long. The CDR3 coding sequence is TGCGCCAGCAGCCAACTCATTCACCTATATGGCTACACCTTC. The encoded protein is CASSQLIHLYGYTF.

The rearrangement uses TRBV11-3 and TRBJ2-7, with a weak D call TRBD1 (7 bases). Germline CDR1 and CDR2: SGHNT and YENEEA. The ends were cut back, 5 bases at V and 1 base at J, with 15 bases in the middle. The CDR3 covers 15 residues. CDR3 in DNA: TGTGCCAGCAGCCCAGGAGGGGACAGATCCTACGAGCAGTACTTC. This translates into CASSPGGDRSYEQYF.

The chain couples TRBV6-5 to TRBJ2-5, with D perhaps TRBD2 (6 bases). CDR1 MNHEY and CDR2 SVGAGI come from the germline V gene. This CDR3 is built from 12 residues. The germline V and J ends were trimmed by 7 bases and 5 bases, with 11 bases remaining between them. Here the CDR3 reads CASMGGKETQYF. The CDR3 DNA follows: TGTGCCAGCATGGGCGGGAAGGAGACCCAGTACTTC.

This rearrangement joins TRBV5-5 to TRBJ2-7; no clear D gene. V dropped 1 base and J dropped 3 bases, with 8 bases sitting between them. CDR3 length: 13 residues. Looked up from germline, CDR1 is SGHKS and CDR2 is YYEKEE (reference sequence). This CDR3 is CASSLLAVYEQYF. The CDR3 nucleotides are TGTGCCAGCAGCTTGCTGGCAGTCTACGAGCAGTACTTC.

This chain uses TRBV2 with TRBJ2-1, with 11 nucleotides matching TRBD2. CDR3 length: 13 amino acids. V lost 10 bases to trimming and J lost 5 bases; unmatched junction nucleotides: 4. Germline V gene lookup returns CDR1 SNHLY and CDR2 FYNNEI. This CDR3 is CATRGLADNEQFF. In DNA form, the CDR3 reads TGTGCCACCAGGGGACTAGCGGACAATGAGCAGTTCTTC.

The J gene is TRBJ1-1, the V gene TRBV19, with 8 bases fitting TRBD1. The CDR3 spans 16 residues. After removal of 5 bases from V and 0 bases from J, the junction contained 8 bases not matched to a gene. The germline gives CDR1 LNHDA, CDR2 SQIVND (reference sequence). The CDR3 nucleotides read TGTGCCAGTAGTGTCAGGGGGCATCGGATGAACACTGAAGCTTTCTTT. Protein: CASSVRGHRMNTEAFF.

This chain links TRBV28 with TRBJ2-1; D perhaps matches TRBD2 (7 bases). V shed 6 bases and J shed 9 bases, with 24 bases lying between them. The CDR3 length is 16 residues. CDR1 is MDHEN and CDR2 is SYDVKM in the germline V gene. The CDR3 sequence: CASSVKRGHPFREQFF. DNA of the CDR3: TGTGCCAGCAGCGTCAAGCGGGGACACCCTTTTCGTGAGCAGTTCTTC.

This clone was detected once. The chain carries TRBV6-5 and TRBJ2-7; 10 bases are a match to TRBD2. The germline gives CDR1 MNHEY, CDR2 SVGAGI. CDR3 size: 15 residues. J lost 3 bases, V lost 0 bases, and 2 bases had no gene match. In DNA form, the CDR3 reads TGTGCCAGCAGTTACTCTAGGACTAGCGGCTACGAGCAGTACTTC. It codes for CASSYSRTSGYEQYF.

The DNA for the CDR3 is TGTGCCAGCAGCCCCAGGACAGGGGGCTCCGGGGAGCTGTTTTTT. Translated, it gives CASSPRTGGSGELFF. The rearrangement uses TRBV7-2 and TRBJ2-2; the match to TRBD1 covers 11 bases. The CDR3 has 15 amino acids. Germline lookup yields CDR1 SGHTA and CDR2 FQGNSA. J lost 6 bases, V lost 5 bases, and 5 bases had no gene match.

The chain combines TRBV12-3 or TRBV12-4 with TRBJ2-5; unclear D gene. V lost 6 bases and J 0 bases, leaving 8 bases between the germline ends. This CDR3 has 13 residues. The CDR3 is CASRTQNQETQYF. The CDR3 DNA is TGTGCCAGCAGGACACAGAACCAAGAGACCCAGTACTTC.

This clone appeared a single time. The rearrangement joins TRBV12-3 or TRBV12-4 to TRBJ1-2; D is uncertain. CDR3 length: 13 residues. V lost 2 bases, J lost 3 bases, and 7 bases lay in between. DNA for the CDR3: TGTGCCAGCAGTTTAATGGAGGACTATGGCTACACCTTC. Its protein product is CASSLMEDYGYTF.